The T cell receptor (beta chain) described here comes from a study of human T cells and chemical hapten exposure. Study-wide background: Weekly diphenylcyclopropenone doses were given to patients' scalps across the approximately 22-week study. Alopecia universalis, totalis or areata was present in patients who were mostly female.

The sample's time point: pre-sensitization, week 0. Sample treatment: therapeutic diphenylcyclopropenone sensitization with weekly scalp DPC. CDR1 and CDR2 from the germline V gene are MNHEY and SVGAGI. This CDR3 contains 19 residues. V shed 5 bases and J 2 bases; nucleotides not matched to a gene: 13. Individual cDNA molecules had unique molecular identifiers attached to them by the library. TCRdb used MiXCR to reprocess the RACE reads, holding one entry per CDR3 protein. The table shows 150,000 to 200,000 distinct CDR3 sequences, with nearly 30% occurring only once. The rearrangement joins TRBV6-5 to TRBJ2-2, with TRBD2 matching over 11 bases. The sequences come from whole blood, collected in connection with sensitization to the hapten diphenylcyclopropenone (DPC). This TCR was recovered from a woman in her 30s with alopecia areata. Some clones in this sample may be carry-over from other donors' samples. The CDR3 reads CASSSSNRGLAVNTGELFF. As DNA, the CDR3 is TGTGCCAGCAGTAGCTCTAACAGGGGACTAGCGGTTAACACCGGGGAGCTGTTTTTT.